The T cell receptor (beta chain) described here comes from a study of radiotherapy plus CTLA-4 blockade in lung cancer. The table came from immunoSEQ multiplex PCR; TCRdb's copy has only in-frame clones and leaves some out. The table lists tens of thousands of clones, 60% to 80% of them singletons, with roughly 4.8% in the top ten. In regard to this clone: As yet, its antigen is unknown.

Points from the study as a whole: After treatment with radiotherapy plus ipilimumab, TCR clones that came from the tumor expanded in blood.

Receiving focal radiation plus CTLA-4 blockade with ipilimumab were patients who had chemo-refractory metastatic non-small-cell lung cancer. Material: peripheral blood, obtained from a patient treated with radiotherapy plus ipilimumab. The source is a human donor with non-small cell lung cancer whose response to radiotherapy plus ipilimumab could not be evaluated.

CDR3 in amino acids: CAGTGDSGANVLTF. The CDR3 nucleotides are TGTGCCGGGACAGGAGACTCTGGGGCCAACGTCCTGACTTTC. V usage is TRBV2 and J usage is TRBJ2-6; 8 nucleotides align to TRBD1. Germline V gene data show CDR1 as SNHLY and CDR2 as FYNNEI. The CDR3 extends over 14 amino acids. The V segment lost 11 bases and the J segment 0 bases; nucleotides outside the gene matches: 3.